This entry is about one TCR beta chain. Its specificity is not known. The method was immunoSEQ multiplex PCR; TCRdb's version includes in-frame clones alone and lacks a portion of them. The table shows just under 85,000 clones, with 86% occurring only once. V lost 3 bases, J lost 8 bases, and 16 bases lay in between. The CDR3 runs 14 residues. Germline V gene lookup returns CDR1 MDHEN and CDR2 SYDVKM. These data belong to a study of T cell responses to AZD1222 COVID-19 vaccine. Study-level points and caveats: Among spike-specific TCRs, nearly half reportedly target unmutated variant regions. The sample set comprised mostly white British donors with more females, and clonal diversity was possibly underestimated. Only 6 or 7 AZD1222 recipients tested seropositive at baseline.

The sequenced sample was peripheral blood, obtained on day 0 of AZD1222 vaccination. This clonotype was obtained from an adult in good health. This chain joins TRBV28 and TRBJ1-2; tentative D call: TRBD1 (5 bases). CDR3 region: CASSFGAAGRGYTF. DNA of the CDR3: TGTGCCAGCAGTTTCGGGGCTGCCGGGCGGGGCTACACCTTC.